The 2 T cell receptor beta chains listed next were all sequenced from one sample in a study of T-cell reconstitution after alpha-beta-depleted transplantation in children. TCRbeta library construction was performed incorporating unique molecular identifiers. A single record per CDR3 protein comes from TCRdb applying MiXCR to the PCR reads. In the table there are about a million distinct CDR3 sequences, about 26% of which are singletons. This sample comprised PBMCs, mostly from graft donor cells, obtained 360 days after TCRalphabeta/CD19-depleted stem cell transplant. Receptors were obtained from a boy less than two years old who had a stem cell transplant for SCID, so the T cells may come from the graft donor.

This sequence joins TRBV6-5 and TRBJ2-7; no reliable D call. The CDR3 contains 17 residues. The ends were cut back, 0 bases at V and 2 bases at J, with 17 bases in the middle. CDR1 and CDR2 (germline): MNHEY, SVGAGI. The CDR3, as DNA: TGTGCCAGCAGTTACTCGACGTCGGGCACCGATACCTACGAGCAGTACTTC. It yields the protein CASSYSTSGTDTYEQYF.

This clonotype appeared a few times. The CDR3, as DNA: TGTGCCAGCAGGCAACACGAGTTGAGGACCGGGGCCAACGTCCTGACTTTC. Residues: CASRQHELRTGANVLTF. The rearrangement joins TRBV6-5 to TRBJ2-6; D ambiguous. V gave up 6 bases and J gave up 4 bases, with 19 bases separating them. CDR3 length equals 17 residues. Germline CDR1 MNHEY, CDR2 SVGAGI.